This TCR beta chain was recorded in a study of shared clonotypes between healthy human individuals. Study results and caveats: Non-shared clonotypes had lower generation probabilities than clonotypes shared by all four sorted-subset donors.

To note about this clone: Its cognate antigen is unknown.

CD8 memory merged CD45RO+ with CCR7-negative CD45RA+ TemRA cells. Generated by immunoSEQ multiplex PCR, the TCRdb table keeps only in-frame clones and is missing some. The sample shows approximately 120,000 clones, roughly 70% of them seen only once. V shed 1 base and J 0 bases; nucleotides not matched to a gene: 11. CDR1 MGHRA and CDR2 YSYEKL come from the germline V gene. The CDR3 runs 19 residues. The clonotype originates from a woman aged 25 to 45 in good health. Sequences were obtained from memory CD8+ T cells sorted from blood. As to subset: CD45RO+ cells pooled with CCR7-negative TemRA cells. V is TRBV4-1 and J is TRBJ2-1; TRBD1 matches 8 bases. CDR3 protein: CASSQAYEWDRHSYNEQFF. The CDR3 DNA sequence: TGCGCCAGCAGCCAAGCGTATGAGTGGGACAGGCACTCCTACAATGAGCAGTTCTTC.